The rows below give T cell receptor beta chains drawn from one sample of a study of vaccination effects on CD4 cells after COVID-19. Measured with immunoSEQ multiplex PCR; TCRdb has only the in-frame clones, and not every one. The sample lists tens of thousands of clones, approximately 70% occurring once. Their target antigens are unknown. Material: CD4+ T cells from PBMCs cultured with HCoV-OC43 spike peptides, obtained before COVID-19 vaccination. Receptors originate from a human donor who received a COVID-19 vaccine. The CDR3 runs from the conserved cysteine through the conserved F or W. A D gene is named only where the DNA matches it firmly. Clone size is shown for a subset of rows, as once, few, many or a class of expanded clone.

cdr3_aa: CASSLGDTQYF
cdr3_nt: TGCGCCAGCAGCTTGGGGGATACGCAGTATTTT
cdr3_length: 11
v_call: TRBV5-1
d_call: NA
j_call: TRBJ2-3
clone_size: NA

cdr3_aa: CASSPRGINEQFF
cdr3_nt: TGTGCCAGCAGCCCACGGGGTATAAATGAGCAGTTCTTC
cdr3_length: 13
v_call: TRBV4-2
d_call: NA
j_call: TRBJ2-1
clone_size: few

cdr3_aa: CSVDEGRRETQYF
cdr3_nt: TGCAGCGTTGATGAGGGGCGGCGGGAGACCCAGTACTTC
cdr3_length: 13
v_call: TRBV29-1
d_call: NA
j_call: TRBJ2-5
clone_size: NA

cdr3_aa: CATSPSYGGAYNEQFF
cdr3_nt: TGTGCCACCAGCCCCAGTTATGGGGGCGCCTACAATGAGCAGTTCTTC
cdr3_length: 16
v_call: TRBV24-1
d_call: NA
j_call: TRBJ2-1
clone_size: NA

cdr3_aa: CASSFRATDGYTF
cdr3_nt: TGTGCCAGCAGCTTCCGGGCCACGGATGGCTACACCTTC
cdr3_length: 13
v_call: TRBV7-2
d_call: NA
j_call: TRBJ1-2
clone_size: NA

cdr3_aa: CASSLGSSLSGELFF
cdr3_nt: TGTGCCAGCAGCTTAGGATCAAGTCTCAGCGGGGAGCTGTTTTTT
cdr3_length: 15
v_call: TRBV7-2
d_call: NA
j_call: TRBJ2-2
clone_size: few

cdr3_aa: CRSQGGGKAFF
cdr3_nt: TGCAGGTCTCAGGGGGGTGGGAAAGCTTTCTTT
cdr3_length: 11
v_call: TRBV20-1
d_call: TRBD1
j_call: TRBJ1-1
clone_size: NA

cdr3_aa: CASSASTGGETQYF
cdr3_nt: TGTGCCAGCAGCGCCTCTACAGGGGGGGAGACCCAGTACTTC
cdr3_length: 14
v_call: TRBV2
d_call: TRBD1
j_call: TRBJ2-5
clone_size: once

cdr3_aa: CASSEGGGAADTQYF
cdr3_nt: TGTGCCAGCAGTGAAGGAGGGGGCGCGGCAGATACGCAGTATTTT
cdr3_length: 15
v_call: TRBV6-1
d_call: TRBD1
j_call: TRBJ2-3
clone_size: NA

cdr3_aa: CASSYTPGTEAFF
cdr3_nt: TGTGCCAGCAGTTATACGCCGGGCACTGAAGCTTTCTTT
cdr3_length: 13
v_call: TRBV6-5
d_call: NA
j_call: TRBJ1-1
clone_size: NA

cdr3_aa: CASSERTGSHYGYTF
cdr3_nt: TGTGCCAGCAGCGAAAGGACAGGGTCACACTATGGCTACACCTTC
cdr3_length: 15
v_call: TRBV7-2
d_call: TRBD1
j_call: TRBJ1-2
clone_size: NA

cdr3_aa: CASSRAAGGETQYF
cdr3_nt: TGTGCCAGCAGTAGGGCAGCCGGGGGGGAGACCCAGTACTTC
cdr3_length: 14
v_call: TRBV27
d_call: TRBD2
j_call: TRBJ2-5
clone_size: NA

cdr3_aa: CASSIGATGNTIYF
cdr3_nt: TGTGCCAGTAGTATAGGGGCTACTGGAAACACCATATATTTT
cdr3_length: 14
v_call: TRBV19
d_call: NA
j_call: TRBJ1-3
clone_size: NA

cdr3_aa: CASSFTGVTEAFF
cdr3_nt: TGTGCCAGCAGCTTTACAGGGGTCACTGAAGCTTTCTTT
cdr3_length: 13
v_call: TRBV7-2
d_call: TRBD1
j_call: TRBJ1-1
clone_size: NA

cdr3_aa: CASSTVGTGTTDTQYF
cdr3_nt: TGTGCCAGCAGCACCGTCGGGACAGGGACCACAGATACGCAGTATTTT
cdr3_length: 16
v_call: TRBV9
d_call: TRBD1
j_call: TRBJ2-3
clone_size: NA

cdr3_aa: CAMGDGDTEAFF
cdr3_nt: TGTGCCATGGGGGACGGGGACACTGAAGCTTTCTTT
cdr3_length: 12
v_call: TRBV10-3
d_call: NA
j_call: TRBJ1-1
clone_size: NA

cdr3_aa: CASNSDTQYF
cdr3_nt: TGTGCCAGCAACTCAGATACGCAGTATTTT
cdr3_length: 10
v_call: TRBV28
d_call: NA
j_call: TRBJ2-3
clone_size: NA

cdr3_aa: CASSYSPGNTEAFF
cdr3_nt: TGTGCCAGCAGTTACTCGCCAGGGAACACTGAAGCTTTCTTT
cdr3_length: 14
v_call: TRBV6-6
d_call: NA
j_call: TRBJ1-1
clone_size: NA

cdr3_aa: CSVNTEAFF
cdr3_nt: TGCAGCGTCAACACTGAAGCTTTCTTT
cdr3_length: 9
v_call: TRBV29-1
d_call: NA
j_call: TRBJ1-1
clone_size: NA

cdr3_aa: CASSPRTDQETQYF
cdr3_nt: TGTGCCAGCAGCCCGAGGACGGATCAAGAGACCCAGTACTTC
cdr3_length: 14
v_call: TRBV7-7
d_call: NA
j_call: TRBJ2-5
clone_size: NA

cdr3_aa: CASSSLTEAFF
cdr3_nt: TGTGCCAGCAGCAGTCTGACTGAAGCTTTCTTT
cdr3_length: 11
v_call: TRBV7-9
d_call: NA
j_call: TRBJ1-1
clone_size: NA

cdr3_aa: CASSLRRGTETNNEQFF
cdr3_nt: TGTGCCAGCAGCTTAAGGCGCGGGACAGAGACAAACAATGAGCAGTTCTTC
cdr3_length: 17
v_call: TRBV11-2
d_call: NA
j_call: TRBJ2-1
clone_size: NA

cdr3_aa: CASSLAVTQETQYF
cdr3_nt: TGCGCCAGCAGCTTGGCGGTGACCCAAGAGACCCAGTACTTC
cdr3_length: 14
v_call: TRBV5-1
d_call: NA
j_call: TRBJ2-5
clone_size: NA

cdr3_aa: CASSGFNYGYTF
cdr3_nt: TGTGCCAGCAGCGGGTTTAACTATGGCTACACCTTC
cdr3_length: 12
v_call: TRBV2
d_call: NA
j_call: TRBJ1-2
clone_size: NA

cdr3_aa: CASSLDSPGTGSPLHF
cdr3_nt: TGTGCCAGCAGCTTAGATTCCCCCGGGACGGGATCACCCCTCCACTTT
cdr3_length: 16
v_call: TRBV7-9
d_call: NA
j_call: TRBJ1-6
clone_size: few

cdr3_aa: CASSYGSTDTQYF
cdr3_nt: TGTGCCAGCAGCTACGGGAGCACAGATACGCAGTATTTT
cdr3_length: 13
v_call: TRBV7-9
d_call: NA
j_call: TRBJ2-3
clone_size: NA

cdr3_aa: CASSGIPGQGISGANVLTF
cdr3_nt: TGTGCCAGCAGCGGAATCCCGGGACAGGGGATATCTGGGGCCAACGTCCTGACTTTC
cdr3_length: 19
v_call: TRBV5-5
d_call: TRBD1
j_call: TRBJ2-6
clone_size: NA

cdr3_aa: CASSQVRTSGREEQFF
cdr3_nt: TGCGCCAGCAGCCAAGTAAGGACTAGCGGAAGAGAGGAGCAGTTCTTC
cdr3_length: 16
v_call: TRBV4-1
d_call: TRBD2
j_call: TRBJ2-1
clone_size: NA

cdr3_aa: CASSARLAGDTQYF
cdr3_nt: TGTGCCAGCAGCGCCCGACTAGCGGGGGATACGCAGTATTTT
cdr3_length: 14
v_call: TRBV7-3
d_call: TRBD2
j_call: TRBJ2-3
clone_size: NA

cdr3_aa: CASSSGLLVEAFF
cdr3_nt: TGTGCCAGCTCATCAGGTTTACTCGTTGAAGCTTTCTTT
cdr3_length: 13
v_call: TRBV18
d_call: NA
j_call: TRBJ1-1
clone_size: once

cdr3_aa: CASSLSGGPDTQYF
cdr3_nt: TGTGCCAGCTCACTTAGCGGGGGGCCAGATACGCAGTATTTT
cdr3_length: 14
v_call: TRBV18
d_call: TRBD2
j_call: TRBJ2-3
clone_size: NA

cdr3_aa: CASTDRGQSGYGYTF
cdr3_nt: TGTGCCAGCACAGACAGGGGGCAAAGCGGCTATGGCTACACCTTC
cdr3_length: 15
v_call: TRBV6-5
d_call: TRBD1
j_call: TRBJ1-2
clone_size: NA

cdr3_aa: CASSLGKSGRNEKLFF
cdr3_nt: TGCGCCAGCAGCTTGGGGAAAAGCGGCAGGAATGAAAAACTGTTTTTT
cdr3_length: 16
v_call: TRBV5-1
d_call: NA
j_call: TRBJ1-4
clone_size: NA

cdr3_aa: CASSLQTGIYSPLHF
cdr3_nt: TGTGCCAGCAGCCTACAGACAGGGATTTATTCACCCCTCCACTTT
cdr3_length: 15
v_call: TRBV5-8
d_call: TRBD1
j_call: TRBJ1-6
clone_size: few

cdr3_aa: CASSLKGIRVQPQHF
cdr3_nt: TGTGCCAGCAGCTTGAAGGGCATCCGGGTTCAGCCCCAGCATTTT
cdr3_length: 15
v_call: TRBV5-7
d_call: NA
j_call: TRBJ1-5
clone_size: NA

cdr3_aa: CASSQCREAEAFF
cdr3_nt: TGCGCCAGCAGTCAATGTAGGGAGGCTGAAGCTTTCTTT
cdr3_length: 13
v_call: TRBV23-1
d_call: NA
j_call: TRBJ1-1
clone_size: NA

cdr3_aa: CASSFGHAGSPLHF
cdr3_nt: TGTGCCAGCAGCTTCGGTCATGCTGGTTCACCCCTCCACTTT
cdr3_length: 14
v_call: TRBV7-9
d_call: NA
j_call: TRBJ1-6
clone_size: NA

cdr3_aa: CSASGRARGIDEQFF
cdr3_nt: TGCAGTGCTAGTGGGCGGGCCCGGGGGATCGATGAGCAGTTCTTC
cdr3_length: 15
v_call: TRBV20-1
d_call: NA
j_call: TRBJ2-1
clone_size: NA

cdr3_aa: CASSSIGVGQQETQYF
cdr3_nt: TGTGCCAGCAGCTCCATTGGGGTTGGACAGCAAGAGACCCAGTACTTC
cdr3_length: 16
v_call: TRBV5-6
d_call: NA
j_call: TRBJ2-5
clone_size: NA

cdr3_aa: CATLRRTGEGTDTQYF
cdr3_nt: TGTGCCACATTACGAAGGACAGGGGAAGGCACAGATACGCAGTATTTT
cdr3_length: 16
v_call: TRBV15
d_call: TRBD1
j_call: TRBJ2-3
clone_size: NA

cdr3_aa: CASTPSGGEPLHF
cdr3_nt: TGTGCCAGCACCCCCTCGGGGGGTGAACCCCTCCACTTT
cdr3_length: 13
v_call: TRBV2
d_call: NA
j_call: TRBJ1-6
clone_size: few

cdr3_aa: CASSLGGASTGELFF
cdr3_nt: TGTGCCAGCAGCTTAGGGGGGGCGAGTACCGGGGAGCTGTTTTTT
cdr3_length: 15
v_call: TRBV11-2
d_call: NA
j_call: TRBJ2-2
clone_size: NA

cdr3_aa: CASSTGSGDTQYF
cdr3_nt: TGTGCCAGCAGTACCGGGTCTGGAGATACGCAGTATTTT
cdr3_length: 13
v_call: TRBV6-5
d_call: NA
j_call: TRBJ2-3
clone_size: NA

cdr3_aa: CASSRDRETDTQYF
cdr3_nt: TGTGCCAGCTCCCGGGACAGGGAGACAGATACGCAGTATTTT
cdr3_length: 14
v_call: TRBV19
d_call: TRBD1
j_call: TRBJ2-3
clone_size: NA

cdr3_aa: CASSLGGTSGGGNTGELFF
cdr3_nt: TGTGCCAGCAGCCTCGGCGGGACTAGCGGGGGCGGGAACACCGGGGAGCTGTTTTTT
cdr3_length: 19
v_call: TRBV3-1/TRBV3-2
d_call: TRBD2
j_call: TRBJ2-2
clone_size: NA

cdr3_aa: CASSERDRGYAYSPLHF
cdr3_nt: TGTGCCAGCAGTGAACGTGACAGGGGGTATGCCTATTCACCCCTCCACTTT
cdr3_length: 17
v_call: TRBV2
d_call: TRBD1
j_call: TRBJ1-6
clone_size: NA